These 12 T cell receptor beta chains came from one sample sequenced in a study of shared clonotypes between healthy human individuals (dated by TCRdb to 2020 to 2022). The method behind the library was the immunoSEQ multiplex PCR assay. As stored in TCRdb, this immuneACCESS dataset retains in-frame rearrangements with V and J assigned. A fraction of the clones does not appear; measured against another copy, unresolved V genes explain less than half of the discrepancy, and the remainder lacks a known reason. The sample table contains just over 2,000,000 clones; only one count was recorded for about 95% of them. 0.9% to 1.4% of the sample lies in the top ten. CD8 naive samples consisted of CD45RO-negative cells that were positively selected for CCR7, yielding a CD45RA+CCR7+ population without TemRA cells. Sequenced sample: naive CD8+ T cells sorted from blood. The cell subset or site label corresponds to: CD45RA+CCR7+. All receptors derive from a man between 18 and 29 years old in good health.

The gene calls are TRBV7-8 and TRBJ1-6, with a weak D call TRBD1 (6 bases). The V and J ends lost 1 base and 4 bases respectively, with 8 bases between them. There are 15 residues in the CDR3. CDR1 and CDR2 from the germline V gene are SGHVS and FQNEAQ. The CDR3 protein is CASSLGTVYNSPLHF. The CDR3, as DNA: TGTGCCAGCAGCTTAGGGACAGTTTATAATTCACCCCTCCACTTT.

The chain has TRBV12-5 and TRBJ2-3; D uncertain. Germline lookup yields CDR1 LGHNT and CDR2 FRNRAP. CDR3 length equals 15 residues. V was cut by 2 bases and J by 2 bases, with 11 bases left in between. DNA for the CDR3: TGTGCTAGTGGTTTGACAGTGAAGAACACAGATACGCAGTATTTT. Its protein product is CASGLTVKNTDTQYF. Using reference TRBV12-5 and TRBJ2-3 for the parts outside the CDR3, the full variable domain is DARVTQTPRHKVTEMGQEVTMRCQPILGHNTVFWYRQTMMQGLELLAYFRNRAPLDDSGMPKDRFSAEMPDATLATLKIQPSEPRDSAVYFCASGLTVKNTDTQYFGPGTRLTVL.

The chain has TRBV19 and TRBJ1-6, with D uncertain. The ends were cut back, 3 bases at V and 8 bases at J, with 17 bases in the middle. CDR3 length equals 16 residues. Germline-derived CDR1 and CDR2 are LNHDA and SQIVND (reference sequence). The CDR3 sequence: CASSILDLPGYSPLHF. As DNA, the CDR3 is TGTGCCAGTAGTATTCTGGACCTACCTGGATATTCACCCCTCCACTTT.

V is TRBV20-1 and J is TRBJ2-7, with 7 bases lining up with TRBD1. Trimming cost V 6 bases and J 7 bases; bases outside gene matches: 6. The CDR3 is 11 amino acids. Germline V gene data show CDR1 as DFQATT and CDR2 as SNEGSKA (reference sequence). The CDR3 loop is CSARQGWEQYF. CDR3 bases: TGCAGTGCAAGACAGGGATGGGAGCAGTACTTC.

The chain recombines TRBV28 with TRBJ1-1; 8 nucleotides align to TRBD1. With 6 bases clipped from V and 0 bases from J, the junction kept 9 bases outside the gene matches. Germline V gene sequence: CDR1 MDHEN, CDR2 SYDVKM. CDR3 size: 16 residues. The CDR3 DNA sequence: TGTGCCAGCAGCTTCACAGGGGGGTTAATGAACACTGAAGCTTTCTTT. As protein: CASSFTGGLMNTEAFF.

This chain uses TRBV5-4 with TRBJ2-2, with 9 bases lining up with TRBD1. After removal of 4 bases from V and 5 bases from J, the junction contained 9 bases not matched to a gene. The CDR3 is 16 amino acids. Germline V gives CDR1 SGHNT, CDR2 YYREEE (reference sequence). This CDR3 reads CASSPPGQGNTGELFF. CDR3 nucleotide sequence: TGTGCCAGCAGCCCACCGGGACAGGGAAATACCGGGGAGCTGTTTTTT.

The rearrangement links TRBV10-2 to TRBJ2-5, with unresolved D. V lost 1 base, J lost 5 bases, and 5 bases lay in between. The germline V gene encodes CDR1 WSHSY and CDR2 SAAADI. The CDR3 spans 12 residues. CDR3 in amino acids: CASSEFAETQYF. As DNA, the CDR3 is TGCGCCAGCAGTGAGTTTGCGGAGACCCAGTACTTC.

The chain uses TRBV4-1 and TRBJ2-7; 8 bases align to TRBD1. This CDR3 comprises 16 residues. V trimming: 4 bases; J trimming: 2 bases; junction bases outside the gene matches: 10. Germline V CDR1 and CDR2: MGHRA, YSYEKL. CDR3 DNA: TGCGCCAGCAGCCCTATTTCTCGGACAGGGACCTACGAGCAGTACTTC. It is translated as CASSPISRTGTYEQYF.

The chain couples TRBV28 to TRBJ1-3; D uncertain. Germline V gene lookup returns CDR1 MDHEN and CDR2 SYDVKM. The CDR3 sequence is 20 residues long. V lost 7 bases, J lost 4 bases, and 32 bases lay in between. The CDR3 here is CASTDPGWMREEITGNTIYF. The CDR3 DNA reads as TGTGCCAGCACCGACCCTGGATGGATGAGGGAAGAAATCACAGGAAACACCATATATTTT.

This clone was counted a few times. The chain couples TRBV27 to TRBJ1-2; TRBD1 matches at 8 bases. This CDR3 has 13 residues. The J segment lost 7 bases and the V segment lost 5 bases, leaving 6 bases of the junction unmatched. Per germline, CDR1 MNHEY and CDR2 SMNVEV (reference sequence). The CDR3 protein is CASSETGAVGYTF. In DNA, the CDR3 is TGTGCCAGCAGTGAGACAGGGGCGGTTGGCTACACCTTC.

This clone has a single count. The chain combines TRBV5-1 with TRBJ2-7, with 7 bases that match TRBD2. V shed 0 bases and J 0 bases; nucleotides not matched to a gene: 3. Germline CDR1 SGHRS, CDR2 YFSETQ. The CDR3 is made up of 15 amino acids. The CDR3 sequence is CASSLVRGSSYEQYF. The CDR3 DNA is TGCGCCAGCAGCTTGGTGCGGGGGAGCTCCTACGAGCAGTACTTC. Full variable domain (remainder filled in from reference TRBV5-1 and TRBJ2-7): KAGVTQTPRYLIKTRGQQVTLSCSPISGHRSVSWYQQTPGQGLQFLFEYFSETQRNKGNFPGRFSGRQFSNSRSEMNVSTLELGDSALYLCASSLVRGSSYEQYFGPGTRLTVT.

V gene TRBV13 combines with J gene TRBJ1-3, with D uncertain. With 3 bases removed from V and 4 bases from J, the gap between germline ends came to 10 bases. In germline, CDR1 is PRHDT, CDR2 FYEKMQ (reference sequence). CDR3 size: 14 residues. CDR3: CASSFTDPGNTIYF. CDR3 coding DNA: TGTGCCAGCAGCTTTACAGACCCGGGAAACACCATATATTTT.